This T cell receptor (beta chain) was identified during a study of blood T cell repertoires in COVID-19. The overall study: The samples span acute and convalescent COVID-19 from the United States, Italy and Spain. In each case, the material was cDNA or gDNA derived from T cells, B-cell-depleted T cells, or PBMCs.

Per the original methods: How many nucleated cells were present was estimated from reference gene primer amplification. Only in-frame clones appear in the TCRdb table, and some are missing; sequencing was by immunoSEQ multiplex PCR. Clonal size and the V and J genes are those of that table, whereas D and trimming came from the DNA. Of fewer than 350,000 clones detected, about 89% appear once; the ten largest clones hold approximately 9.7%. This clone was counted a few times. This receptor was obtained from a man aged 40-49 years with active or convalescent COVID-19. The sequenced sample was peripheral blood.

The CDR3 nucleotides are TGTGCCTGGATGTCGTGGGGACAGGGGACATATGGCTACACCTTC. It encodes CAWMSWGQGTYGYTF. The chain uses TRBV30 and TRBJ1-2; 10 bases are shared with TRBD1. Germline lookup yields CDR1 GTSNPN and CDR2 SVGIG (reference sequence). The CDR3 loop spans 15 amino acids. J lost 5 bases, V lost 4 bases, and 10 bases had no gene match.